The 22 T cell receptor beta chains reported below all come from one sample, sequenced in a study of CD8+ T cells in alopecia areata. cDNA reverse transcribed from extracted RNA served as the sequencing template. The assay was immunoSEQ multiplex PCR, and TCRdb's table has in-frame clones only and misses some. The table shows some 99,000 clones, with roughly two fifths occurring only once. Sequencing was carried out using CD4+ T cells sorted from blood. All receptors come from a human donor with alopecia areata.

This clone was seen a handful of times. DNA of the CDR3: TGTGCCAGCTCACCGGGGGACGAGAGAGGCTACACCTTC. Protein sequence: CASSPGDERGYTF. This rearrangement joins TRBV18 to TRBJ1-2; D might be TRBD1 (5 bases). Germline values: CDR1 KGHSH, CDR2 LQKENI. Trimming pared 3 bases from V and 8 bases from J, leaving 13 bases between. The CDR3 is 13 amino acids.

The chain couples TRBV29-1 to TRBJ2-7; the D is unclear. V lost 0 bases and J lost 11, with 11 bases in between. Germline CDR1 is SQVTM and CDR2 is ANQGSEA. CDR3 size: 11 residues. CDR3 in DNA: TGCAGCGTTGAAGATCCTGGGTGGGAGTACTTC. Translated, it gives CSVEDPGWEYF.

This clone was observed a handful of times. The J gene is TRBJ1-4, the V gene TRBV29-1; 8 bases map to TRBD1. The CDR3 length is 12 residues. Germline values: CDR1 SQVTM, CDR2 ANQGSEA. With 6 bases clipped from V and 8 bases from J, the junction kept 5 bases outside the gene matches. The chain's CDR3 is CSVTGAEEKLFF. The CDR3 bases are TGCAGCGTGACAGGGGCAGAAGAAAAACTGTTTTTT.

The chain employs TRBV29-1 and TRBJ2-3; TRBD2 matches at 11 bases. The CDR3 is 13 amino acids. From germline, CDR1 is SQVTM and CDR2 ANQGSEA. J gave up 5 bases and V 4 bases, and 2 bases lay outside the gene matches. The CDR3 coding sequence is TGCAGCGTTGTACTAGCGGGAGTAGATACGCAGTATTTT. It yields the protein CSVVLAGVDTQYF.

The chain employs TRBV28 and TRBJ1-2; 10 bases agree with TRBD1. The V and J ends lost 3 bases and 4 bases, in that order; junction bases with no gene match: 2. Germline lookup yields CDR1 MDHEN and CDR2 SYDVKM. CDR3 length: 14 residues. The CDR3 reads CASSLGQGFYGYTF. DNA for the CDR3: TGTGCCAGCAGTTTGGGACAGGGGTTCTATGGCTACACCTTC.

This rearrangement joins TRBV5-1 to TRBJ2-6; tentative D call: TRBD2 (6 bases). Germline V lookup: CDR1 SGHRS, CDR2 YFSETQ. This CDR3 has 18 residues. The V gene lost 3 bases and the J gene lost 1 base, with 17 bases spanning the gap. CDR3 sequence (DNA): TGCGCCAGCAGCTCCAATTCCGGGACTTCTTCTGGGGCCAACGTCCTGACTTTC. It encodes CASSSNSGTSSGANVLTF.

The chain is built from TRBV19 and TRBJ1-1; TRBD1 matches 10 bases. After removal of 5 bases from V and 11 bases from J, the junction contained 8 bases not matched to a gene. Germline V gene sequence: CDR1 LNHDA, CDR2 SQIVND (reference sequence). The CDR3 runs 13 residues. CDR3 protein: CASSSGQGTDAFF. For the CDR3, the DNA is TGTGCCAGTAGTTCGGGACAGGGGACAGACGCTTTCTTT.

This clone occurred a few times. This chain joins TRBV29-1 and TRBJ2-1, with TRBD1 as a possible D gene (5 bases). The CDR3 spans 12 residues. The ends were cut back, 4 bases at V and 3 bases at J, with 7 bases in the middle. Germline V gene lookup returns CDR1 SQVTM and CDR2 ANQGSEA. The CDR3 region has the DNA TGCAGCGTTGTTCAGGGCTACAATGAGCAGTTCTTC. Its translation is CSVVQGYNEQFF.

On this clone itself: The junction departs from germline at one end; a sequencing error may be responsible. This rearrangement joins TRBV28 to TRBJ2-7; TRBD1 matches at 9 bases. The CDR3 length is 15 residues. Germline V gene sequence: CDR1 MDHEN, CDR2 SYDVKM. DNA of the CDR3: TGTGCCAGCAGTTTCCCCCCACAACAGGGGGCGAGTGGGATTTTC. This gives the protein CASSFPPQQGASGIF.

The CDR3 nucleotides read TGCAGCGCAGGGAGACTCAAGGACAGCAACTATGGCTACACCTTC. Its protein is CSAGRLKDSNYGYTF. The gene calls are TRBV29-1 and TRBJ1-2; D perhaps matches TRBD1 (6 bases). Deletions cut 7 bases from V and 2 bases from J, with 20 bases between. This CDR3 has 15 residues. CDR1 and CDR2 (germline): SQVTM, ANQGSEA. Using reference TRBV29-1 and TRBJ1-2 for the parts outside the CDR3, the full variable domain is SAVISQKPSRDICQRGTSLTIQCQVDSQVTMMFWYRQQPGQSLTLIATANQGSEATYESGFVIDKFPISRPNLTFSTLTVSNMSPEDSSIYLCSAGRLKDSNYGYTFGSGTRLTVV.

The chain is built from TRBV25-1 and TRBJ1-1, with a possible D match to TRBD1 (6 bases). The germline gives CDR1 MGHDK, CDR2 SYGVNS. This CDR3 has 15 amino acids. Trimming stripped 4 bases from V and 0 bases from J, with 12 bases between. This CDR3 is CASSGPTGLNTEAFF. The CDR3 DNA follows: TGTGCCAGCAGTGGACCGACAGGTTTGAACACTGAAGCTTTCTTT.

In its sample, this clone was seen a few times. This chain connects TRBV4-2 to TRBJ1-5, with D hard to call. In germline, CDR1 is LGHNA, CDR2 YNFKEQ. This CDR3 has 15 residues. V was cut by 0 bases and J by 3 bases, with 9 bases left in between. CDR3 DNA sequence: TGTGCCAGCAGCCAAGATCCAAGAGACAATCAGCCCCAGCATTTT. Protein sequence: CASSQDPRDNQPQHF.

This chain uses TRBV5-4 with TRBJ2-7; perhaps TRBD1 as D (6 bases). CDR1 is SGHNT and CDR2 is YYREEE in the germline V gene (reference sequence). CDR3 length: 13 residues. Trimming removed 4 bases from V and 4 bases from J, with 12 bases in between. The CDR3 DNA reads TGTGCCAGCAGCCACGTTCAGGGGTACGAGCAGTACTTC. Protein product: CASSHVQGYEQYF.

The CDR3 region is CASCLAAGFYGYTF. The CDR3 DNA is TGTGCCAGTTGCCTCGCCGCAGGGTTCTATGGCTACACCTTC. The V gene is TRBV2, the J gene TRBJ1-2; a possible D gene is TRBD1 (5 bases). The V end was cut by 9 bases, the J end by 4 bases, with 18 bases between. Germline V lookup: CDR1 SNHLY, CDR2 FYNNEI. The CDR3 covers 14 residues.

V gene TRBV29-1 combines with J gene TRBJ1-1; 7 bases match TRBD1. V shed 7 bases and J 6 bases; nucleotides not matched to a gene: 8. CDR3 length: 12 residues. Germline lookup yields CDR1 SQVTM and CDR2 ANQGSEA. The CDR3 DNA reads as TGCAGCGGCCAGGGGGTTCGGGCTGAAGCTTTCTTT. Residues: CSGQGVRAEAFF.

In its sample, this clone was seen once. The rearrangement uses TRBV6-5 and TRBJ2-7, with D possibly matching TRBD1 (6 bases). Germline-derived CDR1 and CDR2 are MNHEY and SVGAGI. CDR3 length equals 13 residues. Trimming left V 6 bases short and J 5 bases short, with 14 bases between. The CDR3 nucleotides are TGTGCCAGCAGACTCCCGACAGGCCACGAGCAGTACTTC. As protein: CASRLPTGHEQYF.

The chain joins TRBV7-9 to TRBJ1-6; D is possibly TRBD1 (6 bases). The CDR3 loop spans 14 amino acids. Trimming removed 0 bases from V and 13 bases from J, with 13 bases in between. Germline-derived CDR1 and CDR2 are SEHNR and FQNEAQ (reference sequence). In nucleotides, the CDR3 is TGTGCCAGCAGCTTAGCTGGGGACACAGCCCCCCTCCACTTT. This codes for CASSLAGDTAPLHF.

This clone was seen many times. The chain combines TRBV28 with TRBJ1-2, with 9 bases lining up with TRBD1. Germline CDR1 and CDR2: MDHEN and SYDVKM. J lost 7 bases, V lost 5 bases, and 2 bases had no gene match. The CDR3 consists of 12 residues. For the CDR3, the DNA is TGTGCCAGCAGTGGGACAGGGCTTGGCTACACCTTC. This gives the protein CASSGTGLGYTF.

The chain uses TRBV5-1 and TRBJ2-5; D is unclear. Looked up from germline, CDR1 is SGHRS and CDR2 is YFSETQ. Trimming pared 5 bases from V and 5 bases from J, leaving 13 bases between. The CDR3 has 13 amino acids. CDR3 coding DNA: TGCGCCAGCAGTGAAGGGCCTCTGGAGACCCAGTACTTC. Translation gives CASSEGPLETQYF.

The gene calls are TRBV29-1 and TRBJ2-5; D uncertain. Trimming left V 3 bases short and J 3 bases short, with 5 bases between. The CDR3 covers 11 residues. The germline V gene encodes CDR1 SQVTM and CDR2 ANQGSEA. The CDR3 bases are TGCAGCGTTGACGTAGAAGAGACCCAGTACTTC. Translation: CSVDVEETQYF.

This chain links TRBV29-1 with TRBJ2-5; no reliable D call. The CDR3 sequence is 12 residues long. CDR1 and CDR2 (germline): SQVTM, ANQGSEA. V lost 1 base to trimming and J lost 3 bases, with 6 bases between them. DNA of the CDR3: TGCAGCGTTGAAGGACGGGAAGAGACCCAGTACTTC. Protein sequence: CSVEGREETQYF.

This sequence joins TRBV30 and TRBJ1-2; no firm D call. V lost 3 bases and J lost 8, with 10 bases in between. The CDR3 contains 11 residues. Germline-derived CDR1 and CDR2 are GTSNPN and SVGIG (reference sequence). CDR3 bases: TGTGCCTGGAGCACTACCTGGGGCTACACCTTC. This translates into CAWSTTWGYTF.